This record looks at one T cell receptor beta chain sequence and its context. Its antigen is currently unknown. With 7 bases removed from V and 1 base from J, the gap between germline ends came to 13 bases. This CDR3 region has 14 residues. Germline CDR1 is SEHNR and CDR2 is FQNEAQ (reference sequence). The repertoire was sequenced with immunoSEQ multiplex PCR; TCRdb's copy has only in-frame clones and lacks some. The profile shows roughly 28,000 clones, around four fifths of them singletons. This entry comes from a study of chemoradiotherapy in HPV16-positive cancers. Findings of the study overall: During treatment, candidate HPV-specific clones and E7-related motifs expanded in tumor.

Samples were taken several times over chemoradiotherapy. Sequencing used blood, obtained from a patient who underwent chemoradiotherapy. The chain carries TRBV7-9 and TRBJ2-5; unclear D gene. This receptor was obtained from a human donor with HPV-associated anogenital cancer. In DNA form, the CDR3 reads TGTGCCAGCATCTCTAGTTCGGCCCAAGAGACCCAGTACTTC. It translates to CASISSSAQETQYF.